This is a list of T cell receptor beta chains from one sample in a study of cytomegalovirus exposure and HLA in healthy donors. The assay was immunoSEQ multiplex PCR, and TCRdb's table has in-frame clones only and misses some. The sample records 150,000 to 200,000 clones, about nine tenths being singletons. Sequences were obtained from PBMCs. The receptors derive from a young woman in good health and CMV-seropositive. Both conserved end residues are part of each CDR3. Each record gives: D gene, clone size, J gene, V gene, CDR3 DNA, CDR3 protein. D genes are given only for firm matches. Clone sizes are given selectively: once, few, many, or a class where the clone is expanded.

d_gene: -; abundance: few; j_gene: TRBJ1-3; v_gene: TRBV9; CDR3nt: TGTGCCAGCAGCGTAGGGAGCTCTGGAAACACCATATATTTT; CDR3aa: CASSVGSSGNTIYF
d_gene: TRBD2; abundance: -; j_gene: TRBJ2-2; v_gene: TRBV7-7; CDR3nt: TGTGCTAGCAGCTTAGCGGGAGGTGCCGGGGAGCTGTTTTTT; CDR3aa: CASSLAGGAGELFF
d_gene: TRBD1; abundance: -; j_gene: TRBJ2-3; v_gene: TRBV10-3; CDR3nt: TGTGCCATCAGGGAGACAGGGGGCGCAGATACGCAGTATTTT; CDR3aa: CAIRETGGADTQYF
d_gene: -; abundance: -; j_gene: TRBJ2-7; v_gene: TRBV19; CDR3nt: TGTGCCAGTAAAGAACAGGGCCCATACGAGCAGTACTTC; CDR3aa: CASKEQGPYEQYF
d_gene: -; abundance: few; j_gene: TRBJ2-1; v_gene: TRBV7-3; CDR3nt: TGTGCCAGCAGCCCTATCACTAGAAGAGCCTACAATGAGCAGTTCTTC; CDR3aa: CASSPITRRAYNEQFF
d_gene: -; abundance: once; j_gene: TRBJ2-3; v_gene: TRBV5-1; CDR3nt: TGCGCCAGCAGCTTGTCCCTCGGGGATACGCAGTATTTT; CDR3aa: CASSLSLGDTQYF
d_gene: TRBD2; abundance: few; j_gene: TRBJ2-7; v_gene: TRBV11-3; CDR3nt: TGTGCCAGCAGCTCTGGACTAGCGGGGGTGCAGTACTTC; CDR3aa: CASSSGLAGVQYF
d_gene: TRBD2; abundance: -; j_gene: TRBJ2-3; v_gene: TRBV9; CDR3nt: TGTGCCAGCGCGGGGCTAGCGGGAGAGCGCACAGATACGCAGTATTTT; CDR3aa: CASAGLAGERTDTQYF
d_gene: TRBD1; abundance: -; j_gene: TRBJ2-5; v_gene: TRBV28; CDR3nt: TGTGCCAGCAGTTTTTTCGGGACAGTGAAGACCCAGTACTTC; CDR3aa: CASSFFGTVKTQYF
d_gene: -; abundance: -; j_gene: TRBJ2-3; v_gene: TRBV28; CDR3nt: TGTGCCAGCAGTCCCCATCCCTACGACAGGCTGAGGGCAGATACGCAGTATTTT; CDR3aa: CASSPHPYDRLRADTQYF
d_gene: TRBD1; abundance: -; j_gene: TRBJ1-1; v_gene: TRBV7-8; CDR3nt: TGTGCCAGCAGCTCCCTCCCAGGGGGAGAGAACACTGAAGCTTTCTTT; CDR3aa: CASSSLPGGENTEAFF
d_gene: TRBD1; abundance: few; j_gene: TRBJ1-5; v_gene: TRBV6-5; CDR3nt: TGTGCCAGCAGGTCGACAGGGGGTCAGCCCCAGCATTTT; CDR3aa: CASRSTGGQPQHF
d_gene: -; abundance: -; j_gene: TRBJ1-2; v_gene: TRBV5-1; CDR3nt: TGCGCCAGCAGCTTGATACAGAACTATGGCTACACCTTC; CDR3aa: CASSLIQNYGYTF
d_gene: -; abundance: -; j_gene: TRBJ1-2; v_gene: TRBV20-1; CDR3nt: TGCAGTGCCCGGTGGCGGTCCTACACCTTC; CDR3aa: CSARWRSYTF
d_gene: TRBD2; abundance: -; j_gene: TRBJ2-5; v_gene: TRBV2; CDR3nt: TGTGCCAGCAGGACTAGCGGAATCCAAGAGACCCAGTACTTC; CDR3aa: CASRTSGIQETQYF
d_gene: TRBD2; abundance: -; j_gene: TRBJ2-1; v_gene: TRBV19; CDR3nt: TGTGCCAGTAGTCTAAGCGGGAGTAGTCATGAGCAGTTCTTC; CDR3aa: CASSLSGSSHEQFF
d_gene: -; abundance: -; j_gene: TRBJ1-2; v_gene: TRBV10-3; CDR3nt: TGTGCCATCAGTGAGTTGAGACAGGACTCGTATGGCTACACCTTC; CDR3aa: CAISELRQDSYGYTF
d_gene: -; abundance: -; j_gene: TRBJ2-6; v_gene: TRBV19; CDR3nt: TGTGCCAGTAGTAAACAGGGTTTCTCTGGGGCCAACGTCCTGACTTTC; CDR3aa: CASSKQGFSGANVLTF
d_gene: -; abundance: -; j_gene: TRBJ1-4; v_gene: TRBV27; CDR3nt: TGTGCCAGCAGTTTCAGGGGTGAAAAACTGTTTTTT; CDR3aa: CASSFRGEKLFF
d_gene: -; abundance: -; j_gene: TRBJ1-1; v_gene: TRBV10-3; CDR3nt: TGTGCCATCAGTGAGGAGGGTGGGGCTTTCTTT; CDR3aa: CAISEEGGAFF
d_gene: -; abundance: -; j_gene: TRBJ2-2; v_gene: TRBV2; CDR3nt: TGTGCCAGCAGTGGAAGCGGGAACACCGGGGAGCTGTTTTTT; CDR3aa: CASSGSGNTGELFF
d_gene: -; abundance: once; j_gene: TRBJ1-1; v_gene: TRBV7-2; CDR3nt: TGTGCCAGCAGCGGGAGGCGTGAAGCTTTCTTT; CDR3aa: CASSGRREAFF
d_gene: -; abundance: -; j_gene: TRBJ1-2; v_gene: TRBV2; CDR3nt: TGTGCCAGCAGTGAAGACAGCCCTTATGGCTACACCTTC; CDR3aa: CASSEDSPYGYTF
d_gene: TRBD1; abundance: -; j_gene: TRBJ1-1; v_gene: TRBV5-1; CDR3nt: TGCGCCAGCAGCCGTCAGGGGGGCTTCATGAACACTGAAGCTTTCTTT; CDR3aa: CASSRQGGFMNTEAFF
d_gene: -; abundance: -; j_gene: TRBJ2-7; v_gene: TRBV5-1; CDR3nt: TGCGCCAGCAGCTTGGCCGTGGGGGCGCTTAAGTACGAGCAGTACTTC; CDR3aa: CASSLAVGALKYEQYF
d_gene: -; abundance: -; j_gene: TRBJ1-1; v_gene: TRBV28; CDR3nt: TGTGCCAGCAGTTTAGGCACAGAAGCTTTCTTT; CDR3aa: CASSLGTEAFF
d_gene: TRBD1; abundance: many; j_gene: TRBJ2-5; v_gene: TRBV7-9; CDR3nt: TGTGCCAGCAGCTGGGACAGGGGGCGCAGGGAGACCCAGTACTTC; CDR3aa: CASSWDRGRRETQYF
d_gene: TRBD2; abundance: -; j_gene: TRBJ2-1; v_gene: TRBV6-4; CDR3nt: TGTGCCAGCAGTGCTTCGACTAGCGGGGCCAATGAGCAGTTCTTC; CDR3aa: CASSASTSGANEQFF
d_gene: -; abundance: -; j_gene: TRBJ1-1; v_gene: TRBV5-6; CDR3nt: TGTGCCAGCAGCCGGAGGGACGGGATGAACACTGAAGCTTTCTTT; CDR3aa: CASSRRDGMNTEAFF